The 12 T cell receptor beta chains given below trace back to one sample, sequenced in a study of OX40 agonist ivuxolimab in advanced cancers. TCRdb keeps only in-frame clones here, not all; method: immunoSEQ multiplex PCR. Of about 93,000 clones in the sample, around 94% are singletons; the top ten hold around 2.5%. Specimen: CD4+ or CD8+ T cells sorted from blood, collected in a trial of the OX40 agonist ivuxolimab. Source of these receptors: an adult with an advanced solid tumor such as melanoma, head and neck, liver or kidney cancer.

A note on this clone: Because the CDR3's place on the DNA is in doubt, the DNA is left out and the CDR3 is given as listed by TCRdb. The J gene is TRBJ1-1, the V gene TRBV21-1. TRBV21-1 is annotated as a pseudogene. The CDR3 spans 17 amino acids, including both terminal residues. CDR3 loop: CASSNAVMWALGTEAFF.

This sequence joins TRBV5-6 and TRBJ1-2; D perhaps matches TRBD1 (5 bases). The CDR3 is made up of 14 amino acids. V lost 0 bases and J 8 bases, leaving 14 bases between the germline ends. Germline CDR1 and CDR2: SGHDT and YYEEEE. The CDR3 region has the DNA TGTGCCAGCAGCTTGGGGTTAGGGGAATACGGCTACACCTTC. This sequence encodes CASSLGLGEYGYTF.

The V gene is TRBV6-5, the J gene TRBJ2-1; 8 bases line up with TRBD2. J gave up 8 bases and V 0 bases, and 3 bases lay outside the gene matches. The CDR3 loop spans 14 amino acids. The germline CDR1 and CDR2 sequences are MNHEY and SVGAGI. The CDR3 spells CASSYSGAGDEQFF. The CDR3 DNA reads TGTGCCAGCAGTTACTCAGGAGCGGGGGATGAGCAGTTCTTC.

This chain links TRBV27 with TRBJ2-7, with TRBD2 matching 7 bases. The junction had 8 bases not matched to a gene; V was cut back by 6 bases and J by 0 bases. The CDR3 is 15 amino acids. CDR1 is MNHEY, CDR2 SMNVEV, per germline (reference sequence). The CDR3 nucleotides read TGTGCCAGCAGCCCCCGGGGGGTCAGCTCCTACGAGCAGTACTTC. Protein product: CASSPRGVSSYEQYF.

The genes are TRBV19 and TRBJ2-3, with D perhaps matching TRBD1 (6 bases). V was pared by 6 bases and J by 1 base, with 17 bases between. Germline V gives CDR1 LNHDA, CDR2 SQIVND (reference sequence). The CDR3 totals 16 residues. The CDR3 DNA reads TGTGCCAGTAGCCGGGGAACAGGGTTTCGCACAGATACGCAGTATTTT. Amino acid sequence: CASSRGTGFRTDTQYF.

The chain uses TRBV11-2 and TRBJ2-1; 14 positions match TRBD2. CDR1 and CDR2 from the germline V gene are SGHAT and FQNNGV. The CDR3 has 17 residues. V lost 5 bases, J lost 4 bases, and 7 bases stayed unmatched. The CDR3 DNA is TGTGCCAGCAGCCCTCGGGGACTAGCGGGAGCATACAATGAGCAGTTCTTC. Its protein product is CASSPRGLAGAYNEQFF. Supplemented by reference TRBV11-2 and TRBJ2-1, the full variable domain reads EAGVAQSPRYKIIEKRQSVAFWCNPISGHATLYWYQQILGQGPKLLIQFQNNGVVDDSQLPKDRFSAERLKGVDSTLKIQPAKLEDSAVYLCASSPRGLAGAYNEQFFGPGTRLTVL.

The rearrangement joins TRBV9 to TRBJ2-5; 11 nucleotides line up with TRBD2. CDR3 length equals 17 residues. Looked up from germline, CDR1 is SGDLS and CDR2 is YYNGEE. The J segment lost 2 bases and the V segment lost 1 base, leaving 7 bases of the junction unmatched. CDR3: CASSVKPGTSGQETQYF. Here the CDR3 DNA reads TGTGCCAGCAGCGTAAAGCCCGGGACTAGCGGACAAGAGACCCAGTACTTC. The full variable domain, rest sourced from reference TRBV9 and TRBJ2-5, is DSGVTQTPKHLITATGQRVTLRCSPRSGDLSVYWYQQSLDQGLQFLIQYYNGEERAKGNILERFSAQQFPDLHSELNLSSLELGDSALYFCASSVKPGTSGQETQYFGPGTRLLVL.

This chain links TRBV6-5 with TRBJ2-3, with TRBD1 as a possible D gene (5 bases). With 6 bases removed from V and 3 bases from J, the gap between germline ends came to 13 bases. Germline V lookup: CDR1 MNHEY, CDR2 SVGAGI. CDR3 length: 14 residues. CDR3 residues: CASSPPDSTDTQYF. The CDR3 nucleotides are TGTGCCAGCAGCCCGCCCGACAGTACAGATACGCAGTATTTT.

The chain combines TRBV27 with TRBJ2-7, with D hard to call. Germline CDR1 reads MNHEY; CDR2 reads SMNVEV (reference sequence). The CDR3 is 13 amino acids. V was clipped by 4 bases and J by 3 bases, with 10 bases between them. The CDR3 sequence is CASSSGPLYEQYF. The DNA for the CDR3 is TGTGCCAGCAGTTCTGGACCCCTCTACGAGCAGTACTTC.

V and J are TRBV6-1 and TRBJ2-7; weak D call: TRBD2 (6 bases). V was pared by 7 bases and J by 2 bases, with 18 bases between. Germline assignment: CDR1 MNHNS and CDR2 SASEGT. CDR3 size: 15 residues. CDR3 loop: CASNRGRGSPYEQYF. CDR3 nucleotides: TGTGCCAGCAATAGAGGCCGGGGGTCTCCCTACGAGCAGTACTTC.

This chain's CDR3 is CASSFQGALTGELFF. As DNA, the CDR3 is TGTGCCAGCAGCTTCCAGGGGGCGCTCACCGGGGAGCTGTTTTTT. The chain carries TRBV5-5 and TRBJ2-2, with 8 bases identical to TRBD1. Trimming removed 2 bases from V and 4 bases from J; junction bases left unmatched: 4. The CDR3 extends over 15 amino acids. From germline, CDR1 is SGHKS and CDR2 YYEKEE (reference sequence).

The chain links TRBV19 to TRBJ1-1; a possible D gene is TRBD1 (5 bases). The CDR3 runs 13 residues. Germline V gene data show CDR1 as LNHDA and CDR2 as SQIVND (reference sequence). Trimming removed 7 bases from V and 4 bases from J, with 13 bases in between. In nucleotides, the CDR3 is TGTGCCAGTACTGAGGGACGTACCACTGAAGCTTTCTTT. This encodes CASTEGRTTEAFF.